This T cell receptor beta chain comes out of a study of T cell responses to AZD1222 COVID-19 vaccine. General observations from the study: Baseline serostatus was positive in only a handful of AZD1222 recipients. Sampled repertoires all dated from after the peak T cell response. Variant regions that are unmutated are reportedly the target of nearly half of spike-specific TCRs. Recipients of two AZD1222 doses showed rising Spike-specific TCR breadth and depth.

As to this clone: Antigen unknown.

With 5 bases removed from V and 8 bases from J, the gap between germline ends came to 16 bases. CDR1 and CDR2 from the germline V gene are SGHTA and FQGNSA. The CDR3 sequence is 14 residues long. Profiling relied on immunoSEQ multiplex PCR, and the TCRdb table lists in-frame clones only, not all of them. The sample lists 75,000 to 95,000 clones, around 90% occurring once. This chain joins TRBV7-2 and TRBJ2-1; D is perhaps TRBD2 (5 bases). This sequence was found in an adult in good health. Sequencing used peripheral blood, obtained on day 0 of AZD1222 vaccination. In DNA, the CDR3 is TGTGCCAGCAGCCTCGGGGTTTTTGGTGATGAGCAGTTCTTC. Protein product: CASSLGVFGDEQFF. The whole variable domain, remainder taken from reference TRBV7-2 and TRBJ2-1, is GAGVSQSPSNKVTEKGKDVELRCDPISGHTALYWYRQSLGQGLEFLIYFQGNSAPDKSGLPSDRFSAERTGGSVSTLTIQRTQQEDSAVYLCASSLGVFGDEQFFGPGTRLTVL.